This passage covers 25 T cell receptor beta chains from one sample sequenced in a study of identical twins. TCRdb analysed the 5' RACE reads with MiXCR anew, one entry per CDR3 protein. The repertoire includes just over 450,000 distinct CDR3 sequences, about 14% of them detected once, and about 0.52% sits in the top ten. This sample also appeared in a second study, on yellow fever vaccine responses in identical twins.

Source material: CD4+ T cells sorted from blood. Every receptor here comes from a woman between 18 and 29 years old in good health.

This clonotype has a single count. The V gene is TRBV28, the J gene TRBJ2-2; perhaps TRBD1 as D (5 bases). Germline V gene sequence: CDR1 MDHEN, CDR2 SYDVKM. CDR3 length: 15 residues. Deletions cut 5 bases from V and 3 bases from J, with 13 bases between. CDR3: CASSLSRVDTGELFF. The CDR3 bases are TGTGCCAGCAGTCTCTCCAGGGTTGACACCGGGGAGCTGTTTTTT.

Concerning this clonotype: This could be a read error, since a much larger clone is one nucleotide away. The rearrangement joins TRBV7-9 to TRBJ2-3; D is unresolved. CDR3 length equals 13 residues. Trimming pared 1 base from V and 2 bases from J, leaving 4 bases between. Germline-derived CDR1 and CDR2 are SEHNR and FQNEAQ (reference sequence). The CDR3 here is CASSLVPTDTQYF. The CDR3 bases are TGTGCCAGCAGCTTAGTCCCCACAGATACGCAGTATTTT.

The V call is TRBV2, the J call TRBJ1-1; no firm D call. V was shortened by 7 bases and J by 0 bases, with 12 bases between the two germline ends. Germline lookup yields CDR1 SNHLY and CDR2 FYNNEI. This CDR3 is built from 14 residues. The CDR3 DNA sequence: TGTGCCAGCAAACAAGTCTCTTTGAACACTGAAGCTTTCTTT. It codes for CASKQVSLNTEAFF.

This clonotype was detected only a few times. The chain employs TRBV4-2 and TRBJ2-1; 13 bases fit TRBD2. Germline trimming cut 2 bases from V and 4 bases from J; bases unmatched to any gene: 8. The germline CDR1 and CDR2 sequences are LGHNA and YNFKEQ. The CDR3 length is 18 residues. The CDR3 spells CASSQLRLAGGGYNEQFF. CDR3 nucleotides: TGTGCCAGCAGCCAACTCAGACTAGCGGGGGGAGGATACAATGAGCAGTTCTTC.

The chain carries TRBV6-5 and TRBJ2-1; 16 bases are shared with TRBD2. This CDR3 region has 16 residues. Germline V CDR1 and CDR2: MNHEY, SVGAGI. V shed 2 bases and J 7 bases; nucleotides not matched to a gene: 2. The CDR3 spells CASSYQGLAGGNEQFF. CDR3 coding DNA: TGTGCCAGCAGTTACCAGGGACTAGCGGGGGGGAATGAGCAGTTCTTC.

In its sample, this clonotype was seen a few times. V usage is TRBV7-6 and J usage is TRBJ2-2; 7 nucleotides match TRBD2. This CDR3 is built from 17 residues. With 0 bases clipped from V and 4 bases from J, the junction kept 8 bases outside the gene matches. The germline V gene encodes CDR1 SGHVS and CDR2 FNYEAQ. CDR3 sequence: CASSLAPLAVRTGELFF. In DNA, the CDR3 is TGTGCCAGCAGCTTAGCGCCTCTAGCGGTCCGCACCGGGGAGCTGTTTTTT.

Only a few counts were recorded for this clonotype. CDR3 amino acids: CASASGTAKDTQYF. DNA of the CDR3: TGTGCCAGCGCCTCCGGGACAGCCAAAGATACGCAGTATTTT. The genes are TRBV10-3 and TRBJ2-3; 7 nucleotides align to TRBD1. After removal of 10 bases from V and 5 bases from J, the junction contained 12 bases not matched to a gene. Germline CDR1 reads ENHRY; CDR2 reads SYGVKD. CDR3 length: 14 amino acids.

V gene TRBV7-9 combines with J gene TRBJ2-2, with D uncertain. CDR3 length: 12 residues. V shed 1 base and J shed 12 bases, with 9 bases lying between them. CDR1 is SEHNR and CDR2 is FQNEAQ in the germline V gene (reference sequence). The CDR3 coding sequence is TGTGCCAGCAGCTTAGAGACCCAAAAGCTGTTTTTT. It specifies CASSLETQKLFF.

The chain has TRBV12-3 or TRBV12-4 and TRBJ2-7; D may match TRBD1 or TRBD2 (5 bases each). The V and J ends lost 6 bases and 3 bases respectively, with 24 bases between them. The CDR3 contains 17 residues. Here the CDR3 DNA reads TGTGCCAGCAGCGAACCGGGACGGAGGCTTTCCAACTACGAGCAGTACTTC. Its protein product is CASSEPGRRLSNYEQYF.

The chain recombines TRBV20-1 with TRBJ2-2, with 12 bases identical to TRBD2. The CDR3 runs to 18 residues. CDR1 is DFQATT and CDR2 is SNEGSKA in the germline V gene (reference sequence). Losses at the gene ends were 0 bases for V and 3 bases for J; bases not matched to a gene: 8. CDR3 DNA: TGCAGTGCTAGAGATCCCGCTAGCGGGGGGGCCGACACCGGGGAGCTGTTTTTT. Translating gives CSARDPASGGADTGELFF.

In its sample, this clonotype was seen a few times. The chain carries TRBV14 and TRBJ2-7; 12 nucleotides agree with TRBD2. The V gene's germline CDR1 is SGHDN and CDR2 FVKESK. The CDR3 has 16 amino acids. Unmatched junction bases numbered 12, after V lost 10 bases and J lost 2 bases. CDR3 sequence (DNA): TGTGCCACCGACCTAACCCGACTAGCGGGGGCCTACGAGCAGTACTTC. Translated: CATDLTRLAGAYEQYF.

The chain recombines TRBV12-3 or TRBV12-4 with TRBJ2-1; D possibly corresponds to TRBD2 (5 bases). This CDR3 is 14 amino acids long. V lost 6 bases and J lost 6, with 15 bases in between. The CDR3 is CASRVREVVNEQFF. The DNA of the CDR3 is TGTGCCAGCAGGGTCCGGGAAGTGGTCAATGAGCAGTTCTTC.

The gene calls are TRBV27 and TRBJ2-2; 7 positions agree with TRBD1. The V gene end was trimmed by 6 bases and the J gene end by 2 bases; junction bases not matched to a gene: 6. Germline V gene lookup returns CDR1 MNHEY and CDR2 SMNVEV (reference sequence). CDR3 length equals 15 residues. In nucleotides, the CDR3 is TGTGCCAGCAGGCAGGGACAGCCTAACACCGGGGAGCTGTTTTTT. It encodes CASRQGQPNTGELFF.

In its sample, this clonotype was seen a few times. The chain carries TRBV20-1 and TRBJ2-1; TRBD2 might be the D (6 bases). CDR3 length equals 16 residues. Trimming left V 0 bases short and J 6 bases short, with 18 bases between. Germline CDR1 and CDR2: DFQATT and SNEGSKA (reference sequence). The CDR3, as DNA: TGCAGTGCTAGAGATCCCGGGACTTCGGGCTTCAATGAGCAGTTCTTC. Residues: CSARDPGTSGFNEQFF.

J is TRBJ2-2 and V is TRBV7-8, with TRBD1 as a possible D gene (6 bases). From germline, CDR1 is SGHVS and CDR2 FQNEAQ. The CDR3 is 16 residues long. The V end lost 4 bases, the J end lost 7 bases, and 19 bases lay between the germline ends. The CDR3 bases are TGTGCCAGCAGCTCCAGGGGCTGGGGATCAGACGGGGAGCTGTTTTTT. The encoded protein is CASSSRGWGSDGELFF.

In this sample, this clonotype turned up a few times. This chain uses TRBV7-9 with TRBJ2-1; perhaps TRBD2 as D (5 bases). Germline V gene data show CDR1 as SEHNR and CDR2 as FQNEAQ (reference sequence). This CDR3 contains 14 residues. Between the trimmed V and J ends, which lost 2 bases and 7 bases, there was a span of 12 bases. The CDR3 sequence: CASSLTGSGNEQFF. The CDR3 DNA reads as TGTGCCAGCAGCTTAACGGGATCGGGGAATGAGCAGTTCTTC.

This clonotype was recorded many times. This rearrangement joins TRBV7-9 to TRBJ2-7; D may correspond to TRBD1 or TRBD2 (5 bases each). The CDR3 sequence is 15 residues long. The germline V and J ends were trimmed by 4 bases and 0 bases, with 13 bases remaining between them. CDR1 and CDR2 (germline): SEHNR, FQNEAQ (reference sequence). The CDR3, as DNA: TGTGCCAGCAGCTCGGGGACGTTGAGCTCCTACGAGCAGTACTTC. Its translation is CASSSGTLSSYEQYF.

This clonotype occurred a few times. V usage is TRBV25-1 and J usage is TRBJ1-6, with D perhaps TRBD1 (5 bases). Germline assignment: CDR1 MGHDK and CDR2 SYGVNS. V was pared by 4 bases and J by 7 bases, with 11 bases between. The CDR3 is 14 amino acids. The CDR3 reads CASSGRDRNSPLHF. CDR3 sequence (DNA): TGTGCCAGCAGTGGCCGGGACCGAAATTCACCCCTCCACTTT. The full variable domain, completed using reference TRBV25-1 and TRBJ1-6, is EADIYQTPRYLVIGTGKKITLECSQTMGHDKMYWYQQDPGMELHLIHYSYGVNSTEKGDLSSESTVSRIRTEHFPLTLESARPSHTSQYLCASSGRDRNSPLHFGNGTRLTVT.

The chain couples TRBV5-8 to TRBJ1-6; weak D call: TRBD1 (5 bases). V lost 0 bases and J lost 0, with 7 bases in between. Germline V gene sequence: CDR1 SGHTS, CDR2 YDEGEE. The CDR3 loop spans 16 amino acids. The CDR3 is CASSLDRSSYNSPLHF. CDR3 DNA sequence: TGTGCCAGCAGCTTGGACAGGAGCTCCTATAATTCACCCCTCCACTTT. Looking up the rest from reference TRBV5-8 and TRBJ1-6 gives the full variable domain: EAGVTQSPTHLIKTRGQQATLRCSPISGHTSVYWYQQALGLGLQFLLWYDEGEERNRGNFPPRFSGRQFPNYSSELNVNALELEDSALYLCASSLDRSSYNSPLHFGNGTRLTVT.

This clonotype appeared many times. The CDR3 is CASSLVEKQYF. CDR3 bases: TGTGCCAGCAGCTTAGTGGAAAAGCAGTACTTC. This chain links TRBV7-2 with TRBJ2-7; D unresolved. The germline V and J ends were trimmed by 1 base and 8 bases, with 6 bases remaining between them. Germline-derived CDR1 and CDR2 are SGHTA and FQGNSA. The CDR3 length is 11 residues. Supplemented by reference TRBV7-2 and TRBJ2-7, the full variable domain reads GAGVSQSPSNKVTEKGKDVELRCDPISGHTALYWYRQSLGQGLEFLIYFQGNSAPDKSGLPSDRFSAERTGGSVSTLTIQRTQQEDSAVYLCASSLVEKQYFGPGTRLTVT.

The V call is TRBV29-1, the J call TRBJ2-1; 9 bases map to TRBD1. This CDR3 spans 14 amino acids. Germline values: CDR1 SQVTM, CDR2 ANQGSEA. V shed 7 bases and J 4 bases; nucleotides not matched to a gene: 8. The CDR3 loop is CSGSWDRVYNEQFF. The CDR3 nucleotides read TGCAGCGGTTCGTGGGACAGGGTGTACAATGAGCAGTTCTTC.

The table lists this clonotype with many counts. The genes are TRBV12-3 or TRBV12-4 and TRBJ2-7; 9 positions agree with TRBD1. There are 15 residues in the CDR3. V shed 5 bases and J 3 bases; nucleotides not matched to a gene: 8. Written as DNA, the CDR3 is TGTGCCAGCAGTCCAGAGGGACAGGGCGGCTACGAGCAGTACTTC. Its translation: CASSPEGQGGYEQYF.

This clonotype was counted many times. J is TRBJ2-1 and V is TRBV28; TRBD2 matches at 7 bases. Germline values: CDR1 MDHEN, CDR2 SYDVKM. The CDR3 totals 16 residues. Trimming took 3 bases from V and 7 from J; bases not matched to a gene: 12. The CDR3 loop reads CASSFFFGGTWNEQFF. The CDR3 nucleotides are TGTGCCAGCAGTTTTTTTTTCGGGGGGACTTGGAATGAGCAGTTCTTC.

The chain recombines TRBV18 with TRBJ2-7; 9 bases are a match to TRBD1. This CDR3 spans 15 amino acids. Looked up from germline, CDR1 is KGHSH and CDR2 is LQKENI. The J segment lost 5 bases and the V segment lost 1 base, leaving 6 bases of the junction unmatched. The CDR3, as DNA: TGTGCCAGCTCACCACTAGGACAGGGGTCCGACGAGCAGTACTTC. Its translation is CASSPLGQGSDEQYF.

This clonotype was picked up many times. This chain connects TRBV12-3 or TRBV12-4 to TRBJ2-7; 10 nucleotides match TRBD1. The CDR3 extends over 14 amino acids. The trim removed 7 bases at V and 5 bases at J, leaving 8 bases unmatched. The CDR3 nucleotides are TGTGCCAGCACCTATGGGACAGGGGCCAACGAGCAGTACTTC. Amino acid sequence: CASTYGTGANEQYF.